A single sample is the source of the 24 T cell receptor beta chains below, sequenced in a study of T-cell memory formation after mild COVID-19. TCRdb reanalysed the 5' RACE reads using MiXCR and keeps one entry per CDR3 protein. The sample comprises approximately 48,000 distinct CDR3 sequences, 7% to 8% of which are singletons, and roughly 1.5% rests with the top ten. The sequencing sample was made of PBMCs or a T cell subset sorted from them (not recorded which). All receptors come from a young man who had mild COVID-19 (a few samples of this study predate the infection). Cell type and time point are not known.

This clonotype was seen a few times. This rearrangement joins TRBV28 to TRBJ2-3; tentative D call: TRBD2 (5 bases). CDR3 size: 15 residues. The germline V gene has CDR1 MDHEN and CDR2 SYDVKM. V gave up 6 bases and J gave up 1 base, with 14 bases separating them. CDR3 loop: CASSLPGSGTDTQYF. CDR3 nucleotide sequence: TGTGCCAGCAGCCTGCCGGGGTCGGGCACAGATACGCAGTATTTT.

Note on this clonotype: At one end the junction does not follow the germline gene, possibly because of a read error. This sequence joins TRBV6-6 and TRBJ1-2, with TRBD1 as a possible D gene (6 bases). The germline V gene encodes CDR1 MNHNY and CDR2 SVGAGI (reference sequence). This CDR3 spans 10 amino acids. CDR3 nucleotide sequence: TGTGCCAGCTCCTCGGACAGCAGAAGCTTC. Protein product: CASSSDSRSF.

The V gene is TRBV28, the J gene TRBJ2-6, with D perhaps TRBD1 or TRBD2 (5 bases each). Trimming took off 5 bases at V and 2 bases at J, with 25 bases between the two ends. The germline V gene has CDR1 MDHEN and CDR2 SYDVKM. The CDR3 runs 20 residues. CDR3 sequence reads: CASSHDFLGTASAGANVLTF. Here the CDR3 DNA reads TGTGCCAGCAGTCATGATTTTTTAGGGACGGCCTCAGCTGGGGCCAACGTCCTGACTTTC.

This clonotype has at least ten counts. The rearrangement uses TRBV5-1 and TRBJ1-1; unclear D gene. Germline assignment: CDR1 SGHRS and CDR2 YFSETQ. The germline V and J ends were trimmed by 2 bases and 1 base, with 3 bases remaining between them. This CDR3 is 12 amino acids long. CDR3: CASSFGNTEAFF. CDR3 DNA: TGCGCCAGCAGCTTTGGGAACACTGAAGCTTTCTTT.

This chain uses TRBV6-5 with TRBJ2-1; 7 nucleotides agree with TRBD2. The germline CDR1 and CDR2 sequences are MNHEY and SVGAGI. This CDR3 spans 15 amino acids. J gave up 6 bases and V 6 bases, and 11 bases lay outside the gene matches. The CDR3 loop reads CASSPPPTGGNEQFF. The CDR3 DNA sequence: TGTGCCAGCAGCCCTCCGCCAACGGGGGGCAATGAGCAGTTCTTC.

This clonotype came up a few times. The V call is TRBV5-1, the J call TRBJ2-7; the D call may be TRBD1 or TRBD2 (5 bases each). The length of the CDR3 is 14 residues. The V end lost 3 bases, the J end lost 3 bases, and 13 bases lay between the germline ends. Germline V gives CDR1 SGHRS, CDR2 YFSETQ. Here the CDR3 reads CASSSGTPGYEQYF. The CDR3 coding sequence is TGCGCCAGCAGCTCTGGGACCCCCGGCTACGAGCAGTACTTC.

The rearrangement links TRBV28 to TRBJ2-7, with D maybe TRBD2 (6 bases). From germline, CDR1 is MDHEN and CDR2 SYDVKM. This CDR3 comprises 13 residues. V was trimmed by 2 bases and J by 6 bases, leaving 11 bases between them. For the CDR3, the DNA is TGTGCCAGCAGTTTAGGAGGGCCTCGCGAGCAGTACGTC. Its translation is CASSLGGPREQYV.

This clonotype was found a few times. The chain has TRBV7-2 and TRBJ2-7; D not resolved. Germline-derived CDR1 and CDR2 are SGHTA and FQGNSA. The CDR3 contains 15 residues. With 1 base removed from V and 3 bases from J, the gap between germline ends came to 13 bases. This chain's CDR3 is CASSLDPGLNYEQYF. As DNA, the CDR3 is TGTGCCAGCAGCTTAGATCCGGGCTTGAACTACGAGCAGTACTTC.

This chain uses TRBV11-2 with TRBJ1-1, with a possible D match to TRBD1 (5 bases). The CDR3 loop spans 13 amino acids. V lost 5 bases and J 1 base, leaving 8 bases between the germline ends. In germline, CDR1 is SGHAT, CDR2 FQNNGV. CDR3 DNA: TGTGCCAGCAGCGTCGGACAGAACACTGAAGCTTTCTTT. Protein product: CASSVGQNTEAFF.

A few counts support this clonotype. This rearrangement joins TRBV5-1 to TRBJ2-7; D gene unclear. Between the trimmed V and J ends, which lost 4 bases and 2 bases, there was a span of 10 bases. Germline V lookup: CDR1 SGHRS, CDR2 YFSETQ. This CDR3 has 13 residues. The CDR3 region is CASSVTETYEQYF. For the CDR3, the DNA is TGCGCCAGCAGCGTTACTGAAACCTACGAGCAGTACTTC.

This chain connects TRBV6-6 to TRBJ2-5; tentative D call: TRBD1 (6 bases). Trimming took 6 bases from V and 1 from J, leaving 15 bases between them. This CDR3 is 15 amino acids long. The germline V gene has CDR1 MNHNY and CDR2 SVGAGI (reference sequence). The CDR3 region has the DNA TGTGCCAGCAGCCCCCACAGGGAAACCCAAGAGACCCAGTACTTC. This translates into CASSPHRETQETQYF.

This clonotype was recorded a few times. At one boundary the junction diverges from the germline segment, which might be a read error. This sequence joins TRBV20-1 and TRBJ2-3; D is undetermined. The CDR3 runs to 8 residues. Germline V lookup: CDR1 DFQATT, CDR2 SNEGSKA (reference sequence). The CDR3 DNA is TGCAGTGCCCCAAGCCACATTTTT. Translating it yields CSAPSHIF.

V gene TRBV12-3 or TRBV12-4 combines with J gene TRBJ2-7; D possibly corresponds to TRBD2 (5 bases). V gave up 3 bases and J gave up 7 bases, with 19 bases separating them. This CDR3 is 15 amino acids long. The CDR3 region has the DNA TGTGCCAGCAGTTTCGACTCCCCGGGGTTGGGGGAGCAGTACTTC. This gives the protein CASSFDSPGLGEQYF.

This clonotype was picked up many times. This chain links TRBV5-1 with TRBJ2-1; D remains ambiguous. This CDR3 has 15 residues. The ends were cut back, 4 bases at V and 2 bases at J, with 13 bases in the middle. Germline CDR1 SGHRS, CDR2 YFSETQ. CDR3 region: CASSPDPTPYNEQFF. The CDR3 coding sequence is TGCGCCAGCAGCCCGGACCCGACCCCCTACAATGAGCAGTTCTTC. Complete variable domain (other parts from reference TRBV5-1 and TRBJ2-1): KAGVTQTPRYLIKTRGQQVTLSCSPISGHRSVSWYQQTPGQGLQFLFEYFSETQRNKGNFPGRFSGRQFSNSRSEMNVSTLELGDSALYLCASSPDPTPYNEQFFGPGTRLTVL.

The chain links TRBV7-9 to TRBJ2-5; maybe TRBD2 (5 bases). Trimming removed 5 bases at V and 2 bases at J, with 15 bases between. Germline V gene lookup returns CDR1 SEHNR and CDR2 FQNEAQ (reference sequence). This CDR3 comprises 15 residues. The CDR3 region has the DNA TGTGCCAGCAGCACCCCGCGGGCTCTTCAAGAGACCCAGTACTTC. Translating it yields CASSTPRALQETQYF.

J is TRBJ2-2 and V is TRBV10-3, with D maybe TRBD2 (5 bases). Trimming removed 10 bases at V and 1 base at J, with 13 bases between. This CDR3 is built from 14 residues. Germline CDR1 reads ENHRY; CDR2 reads SYGVKD. The DNA of the CDR3 is TGTGCCACCTGGACTTCTATGAACACCGGGGAGCTGTTTTTT. Protein: CATWTSMNTGELFF.

There are a few counts of this clonotype. The J gene is TRBJ2-5, the V gene TRBV5-1; 14 bases align to TRBD2. V lost 0 bases to trimming and J lost 4 bases; unmatched junction nucleotides: 5. Germline loops: CDR1 SGHRS, CDR2 YFSETQ. CDR3 length equals 17 residues. The CDR3 is CASSLGTSGGSGETQYF. The DNA of the CDR3 is TGCGCCAGCAGCTTGGGGACTAGCGGGGGGTCCGGAGAGACCCAGTACTTC. Based on the CDR3 plus reference TRBV5-1 and TRBJ2-5, the full variable domain is KAGVTQTPRYLIKTRGQQVTLSCSPISGHRSVSWYQQTPGQGLQFLFEYFSETQRNKGNFPGRFSGRQFSNSRSEMNVSTLELGDSALYLCASSLGTSGGSGETQYFGPGTRLLVL.

This chain links TRBV5-4 with TRBJ2-7; 8 nucleotides agree with TRBD1. This CDR3 region has 13 residues. The junction had 4 bases not matched to a gene; V was cut back by 3 bases and J by 5 bases. Looked up from germline, CDR1 is SGHNT and CDR2 is YYREEE (reference sequence). The DNA of the CDR3 is TGTGCCAGCAGCTATGCAGGGGGCCACGAGCAGTACGTC. This encodes CASSYAGGHEQYV.

This clonotype has ten or more counts. The V and J genes are TRBV4-3 and TRBJ2-3; TRBD2 aligns across 8 bases. With 1 base clipped from V and 0 bases from J, the junction kept 6 bases outside the gene matches. This CDR3 has 17 amino acids. CDR1 is LGHNA, CDR2 YSLEER, per germline. CDR3: CASSQGASGFSTDTQYF. CDR3 DNA: TGCGCCAGCAGCCAAGGGGCTAGCGGGTTTAGCACAGATACGCAGTATTTT.

This chain uses TRBV18 with TRBJ2-1; unclear D gene. With 3 bases removed from V and 10 bases from J, the gap between germline ends came to 10 bases. Germline V gives CDR1 KGHSH, CDR2 LQKENI. This CDR3 is 12 amino acids long. The CDR3 DNA reads as TGTGCCAGCTCACCCTGGGCCAAGGAGCAGTTCTTC. Translating gives CASSPWAKEQFF.

This clonotype was found a few times. The chain is built from TRBV6-6 and TRBJ2-5, with D perhaps matching TRBD2 (6 bases). Germline V gene sequence: CDR1 MNHNY, CDR2 SVGAGI (reference sequence). V shed 3 bases and J shed 6 bases, with 20 bases lying between them. There are 16 residues in the CDR3. The CDR3 region is CASSYSPLEGQKTQYF. The CDR3, as DNA: TGTGCCAGCAGTTATTCCCCCTTGGAGGGGCAGAAGACCCAGTACTTC.

The chain recombines TRBV12-3 or TRBV12-4 with TRBJ1-5; D perhaps matches TRBD1 (5 bases). The CDR3 totals 16 residues. Between the trimmed V and J ends, which lost 3 bases and 2 bases, there was a span of 14 bases. The CDR3 sequence: CASSFGRERGNQPQHF. CDR3 coding DNA: TGTGCCAGCAGTTTTGGCAGGGAAAGGGGCAATCAGCCCCAGCATTTT.

This clonotype was seen repeatedly, ten times or more. The CDR3 loop reads CSARDPQREIGELFF. The CDR3 DNA reads as TGCAGTGCTAGAGATCCGCAAAGGGAGATCGGGGAGCTGTTTTTT. This sequence joins TRBV20-1 and TRBJ2-2, with D maybe TRBD2 (5 bases). Trimming took 0 bases from V and 7 from J, leaving 15 bases between them. Germline CDR1 reads DFQATT; CDR2 reads SNEGSKA (reference sequence). CDR3 length: 15 amino acids.

This clonotype is medium-sized within its sample. The V and J genes are TRBV20-1 and TRBJ2-7; D could derive from TRBD1 or TRBD2 (5 bases each). Deletions cut 5 bases from V and 2 bases from J, with 13 bases between. Germline loops: CDR1 DFQATT, CDR2 SNEGSKA (reference sequence). This CDR3 has 13 residues. The CDR3 bases are TGCAGTGCTCCAAAGAGGGACCCCTACGAGCAGTACGTC. This sequence encodes CSAPKRDPYEQYV.